The 14 T cell receptor beta chains in this list originate from one sample, sequenced in a study of blood T cell repertoires in COVID-19. The data were produced by immunoSEQ multiplex PCR, yet TCRdb's version contains in-frame clones alone and is incomplete. The sample includes about 410,000 clones, 70% to 90% seen only once; the top ten take 1.4%. The sample comprised peripheral blood. The receptors derive from a woman in her 30s with active or convalescent COVID-19.

The chain combines TRBV27 with TRBJ1-3; 8 bases match TRBD1. CDR3 length: 15 residues. Germline trimming cut 5 bases from V and 2 bases from J; bases unmatched to any gene: 5. Germline-derived CDR1 and CDR2 are MNHEY and SMNVEV (reference sequence). The CDR3 reads CASSQVQGAGNTIYF. The DNA for the CDR3 is TGTGCCAGCAGTCAAGTACAGGGGGCTGGAAACACCATATATTTT.

The chain employs TRBV3-1 (or the pseudogene TRBV3-2) and TRBJ1-3; D gene uncertain. V gave up 4 bases and J gave up 4 bases, with 17 bases separating them. Germline CDR1 and CDR2: LGHDT and YNNKEL (reference sequence). The CDR3 is made up of 16 amino acids. The CDR3 is CASSPQLGGPGNTIYF. CDR3 coding DNA: TGTGCCAGCAGCCCCCAACTTGGAGGGCCGGGAAACACCATATATTTT.

V is TRBV7-9 and J is TRBJ2-5; D is uncertain. The CDR3 is made up of 13 amino acids. Looked up from germline, CDR1 is SEHNR and CDR2 is FQNEAQ (reference sequence). V lost 2 bases and J lost 2, with 6 bases in between. The CDR3 bases are TGTGCCAGCAGCTTATTCCTTCAAGAGACCCAGTACTTC. Its protein is CASSLFLQETQYF.

V gene TRBV6-1 combines with J gene TRBJ2-7, with D tentatively TRBD2 (7 bases). CDR3 length equals 14 residues. V was shortened by 2 bases and J by 7 bases, with 15 bases between the two germline ends. In germline, CDR1 is MNHNS, CDR2 SASEGT. The DNA of the CDR3 is TGTGCCAGCAGTGAATGGGCAGGGGAGGGTGAGCAGTACTTC. This codes for CASSEWAGEGEQYF.

The J gene is TRBJ2-7, the V gene TRBV25-1; D possibly corresponds to TRBD1 (6 bases). The germline V gene has CDR1 MGHDK and CDR2 SYGVNS. This CDR3 has 15 residues. Trimming cost V 1 base and J 2 bases, with 12 bases left between them. The CDR3 spells CASSESGTYTYEQYF. DNA for the CDR3: TGTGCCAGCAGTGAATCAGGGACATATACCTACGAGCAGTACTTC.

Written as DNA, the CDR3 is TGTGCCAGCAGCTTAGTGGGGACTAGAATAACAGATACGCAGTATTTT. Encoded protein: CASSLVGTRITDTQYF. J is TRBJ2-3 and V is TRBV7-8, with 8 bases aligning to TRBD2. In germline, CDR1 is SGHVS, CDR2 FQNEAQ. The V and J ends lost 1 base and 3 bases, in that order; junction bases with no gene match: 6. This CDR3 contains 16 residues.

The rearrangement joins TRBV5-1 to TRBJ2-5, with 8 bases that match TRBD1. V gave up 4 bases and J gave up 1 base; unmatched junction bases: 6. There are 15 residues in the CDR3. Germline CDR1 and CDR2: SGHRS and YFSETQ. The DNA of the CDR3 is TGCGCCAGCAGCAAAGGGGACAGGCCCCAAGAGACCCAGTACTTC. Amino acids: CASSKGDRPQETQYF.

In this sample, this clone turned up once. This chain connects TRBV7-9 to TRBJ1-1, with 9 bases lining up with TRBD1. The length of the CDR3 is 15 residues. Germline assignment: CDR1 SEHNR and CDR2 FQNEAQ (reference sequence). The J segment lost 3 bases and the V segment lost 5 bases, leaving 7 bases of the junction unmatched. CDR3 sequence (DNA): TGTGCCAGCAGCCCGGGACAGGGCTCCTACACTGAAGCTTTCTTT. Translation: CASSPGQGSYTEAFF. The full variable domain, in which reference TRBV7-9 and TRBJ1-1 provide the parts outside the CDR3, is DTGVSQNPRHKITKRGQNVTFRCDPISEHNRLYWYRQTLGQGPEFLTYFQNEAQLEKSRLLSDRFSAERPKGSFSTLEIQRTEQGDSAMYLCASSPGQGSYTEAFFGQGTRLTVV.

The chain has TRBV27 and TRBJ1-4, with 7 bases aligning to TRBD1. V lost 5 bases, J lost 2 bases, and 11 bases stayed unmatched. The CDR3 extends over 17 amino acids. Germline CDR1 reads MNHEY; CDR2 reads SMNVEV (reference sequence). This CDR3 reads CASSPTGTASTNEKLFF. The CDR3 coding sequence is TGTGCCAGCAGTCCCACCGGGACAGCCTCCACTAATGAAAAACTGTTTTTT.

The chain couples TRBV23-1 to TRBJ2-7; TRBD1 aligns across 8 bases. TRBV23-1 is flagged as an ORF with uncertain function. V shed 1 base and J 3 bases; nucleotides not matched to a gene: 5. CDR3 length equals 15 residues. The CDR3: CASSQLLGQDYEQYF. The DNA for the CDR3 is TGCGCCAGCAGTCAATTGTTGGGACAGGACTACGAGCAGTACTTC.

The chain has TRBV5-1 and TRBJ2-2; TRBD1 matches 9 bases. The junction had 8 bases not matched to a gene; V was cut back by 4 bases and J by 4 bases. This CDR3 has 16 amino acids. Germline lookup yields CDR1 SGHRS and CDR2 YFSETQ. The chain's CDR3 is CASSTRTGVSTGELFF. CDR3 nucleotide sequence: TGCGCCAGCAGCACTCGGACAGGGGTCTCCACCGGGGAGCTGTTTTTT.

This rearrangement joins TRBV7-2 to TRBJ2-2; D possibly corresponds to TRBD1 (6 bases). The CDR3 is 15 residues long. V was clipped by 3 bases and J by 4 bases, with 12 bases between them. CDR1 and CDR2 from the germline V gene are SGHTA and FQGNSA. The CDR3 protein is CASSLSQGPTGELFF. As DNA, the CDR3 is TGTGCCAGCAGCTTGAGCCAGGGGCCCACCGGGGAGCTGTTTTTT.

The J gene is TRBJ2-5, the V gene TRBV24-1; 10 bases agree with TRBD1. This CDR3 is 15 amino acids long. V trimming: 7 bases; J trimming: 5 bases; junction bases outside the gene matches: 9. Germline V gene lookup returns CDR1 KGHDR and CDR2 SFDVKD. CDR3 nucleotide sequence: TGTGCCACCAGCAGTTCCGGGACAGGGGACGAGACCCAGTACTTC. This codes for CATSSSGTGDETQYF.

The rearrangement links TRBV11-2 to TRBJ1-6; unclear D gene. V was pared by 0 bases and J by 4 bases, with 13 bases between. The germline V gene encodes CDR1 SGHAT and CDR2 FQNNGV. The CDR3 totals 17 residues. In nucleotides, the CDR3 is TGTGCCAGCAGCTTAGAGGGCAGGCAGTGGTATAATTCACCCCTCCACTTT. Translating it yields CASSLEGRQWYNSPLHF.